This T cell receptor (beta chain) emerged from a study of regulatory T cells in long-lasting Graves disease. This clonotype was observed at least ten times. Time point described: newly diagnosed GD, antithyroid drugs for less than 3 months. From PBMCs, RNA was extracted and then used to make the TCR library. This CDR3 contains 16 residues. The ends were cut back, 0 bases at V and 2 bases at J, with 11 bases in the middle. CDR1 is SGDLS, CDR2 YYNGEE, per germline. Investigators prepared the TCR beta libraries by applying iRepertoire HTBI primers and Arm-PCR of CDR3 regions. MiXCR, applied by TCRdb to the multiplex PCR reads, yields one record per CDR3 protein. The sample lists about 470,000 distinct CDR3 sequences, approximately 15% occurring once. The same sample was also studied in work on T cells in Graves' hyperthyroidism and ophthalmopathy.

The receptor's source is a woman in her 30s with Graves disease. The V gene is TRBV9, the J gene TRBJ2-2, with D perhaps matching TRBD2 (6 bases). Specimen: peripheral blood mononuclear cells (PBMCs), collected at new diagnosis, from a patient treated with antithyroid drugs. Here the CDR3 DNA reads TGTGCCAGCAGCGTAGCGGGAGAGGTTAACACCGGGGAGCTGTTTTTT. It codes for CASSVAGEVNTGELFF.